The 21 T cell receptor beta chains reported below all come from one sample, sequenced in a study of CD4 T cells in relation to SARS-CoV-2 and coronaviruses. No antigen has been assigned to these receptors. TCRdb keeps only in-frame clones here, not all; method: immunoSEQ multiplex PCR. The table includes roughly 10,000 clones, roughly 70% detected once. Before the COVID-19 pandemic, during about 2011-2019, CD4+ T cells were taken from unexposed donors. CD4+ T cells were isolated from the cells after around eleven days of culture. The material sequenced was CD4+ T cells from PBMCs, cultured in vitro. The source of these receptors is a human donor in good health.

This chain connects TRBV29-1 to TRBJ1-1, with a weak D call TRBD1 (6 bases). The CDR3 extends over 15 amino acids. CDR1 is SQVTM and CDR2 is ANQGSEA in the germline V gene. The germline V and J ends were trimmed by 6 bases and 1 base, with 18 bases remaining between them. The CDR3 loop is CSVEFQGPRNTEAFF. CDR3 DNA sequence: TGCAGCGTCGAATTTCAGGGGCCACGGAACACTGAAGCTTTCTTT.

The J gene is TRBJ2-6, the V gene TRBV5-1, with D unclear. This CDR3 has 15 residues. V was pared by 1 base and J by 0 bases, with 5 bases between. The germline gives CDR1 SGHRS, CDR2 YFSETQ. In DNA form, the CDR3 reads TGCGCCAGCAGCTTGTCCGTCTCTGGGGCCAACGTCCTGACTTTC. It yields the protein CASSLSVSGANVLTF.

The gene calls are TRBV27 and TRBJ2-7, with D possibly matching TRBD2 (7 bases). This CDR3 region has 15 residues. V was cut by 2 bases and J by 7 bases, with 18 bases left in between. CDR1 and CDR2 from the germline V gene are MNHEY and SMNVEV (reference sequence). In nucleotides, the CDR3 is TGTGCCAGCAGTTTACGGGGGGCTCTTATGGGGGAGCAGTACTTC. This gives the protein CASSLRGALMGEQYF.

This chain joins TRBV5-1 and TRBJ2-5; 9 bases agree with TRBD1. Germline CDR1 and CDR2: SGHRS and YFSETQ. The CDR3 has 17 amino acids. The trim removed 7 bases at V and 5 bases at J, leaving 18 bases unmatched. DNA for the CDR3: TGCGCCAGCCGTAAGAACAGGGGGCGCGACCTTGGGGAGACCCAGTACTTC. Residues: CASRKNRGRDLGETQYF.

This clone was counted between two and nine times. J is TRBJ1-6 and V is TRBV5-1; 8 nucleotides align to TRBD1. Germline V gene lookup returns CDR1 SGHRS and CDR2 YFSETQ. The ends lost 0 bases at V and 9 bases at J; junction bases unmatched: 5. The CDR3 extends over 15 amino acids. This CDR3 reads CASSLAGQGGSPLHF. For the CDR3, the DNA is TGCGCCAGCAGCTTGGCCGGACAGGGTGGTTCACCCCTCCACTTT.

This clone has just a few counts. The chain uses TRBV28 and TRBJ2-7; 9 bases align to TRBD1. The CDR3 totals 15 residues. Germline V CDR1 and CDR2: MDHEN, SYDVKM. The V gene end was trimmed by 5 bases and the J gene end by 4 bases; junction bases not matched to a gene: 9. This CDR3 reads CASSGTGTGRYEQYF. The CDR3 DNA reads as TGTGCCAGCAGTGGTACCGGGACAGGGCGTTACGAGCAGTACTTC.

The gene calls are TRBV18 and TRBJ2-1; possible D gene TRBD2, 7 bases. The CDR3 consists of 21 residues. V was shortened by 5 bases and J by 0 bases, with 29 bases between the two germline ends. The germline gives CDR1 KGHSH, CDR2 LQKENI. The CDR3 region has the DNA TGTGCCAGCTCATCATATTGGGGGCCGACTAGCAGGGAGAGCTCCTACAATGAGCAGTTCTTC. Residues: CASSSYWGPTSRESSYNEQFF.

The rearrangement uses TRBV4-3 and TRBJ2-1; TRBD2 agrees at 11 bases. V shed 1 base and J 8 bases; nucleotides not matched to a gene: 10. The CDR3 runs 17 residues. From germline, CDR1 is LGHNA and CDR2 YSLEER. CDR3 amino acids: CASSQVALAGDGDEQFF. Written as DNA, the CDR3 is TGCGCCAGCAGCCAAGTGGCACTAGCGGGGGACGGGGATGAGCAGTTCTTC.

V is TRBV6-2 or TRBV6-3 and J is TRBJ2-3; 7 nucleotides agree with TRBD1. V shed 2 bases and J 3 bases; nucleotides not matched to a gene: 8. The germline CDR1 and CDR2 sequences are MNHEY and SVGEGT. CDR3 length equals 16 residues. CDR3 in amino acids: CASSYRDRVITDTQYF. The CDR3, as DNA: TGTGCCAGCAGTTACCGAGACAGGGTAATTACAGATACGCAGTATTTT.

The chain employs TRBV7-2 and TRBJ2-5; TRBD1 matches at 9 bases. Unmatched junction bases numbered 5, after V lost 1 base and J lost 2 bases. Germline V gives CDR1 SGHTA, CDR2 FQGNSA. The CDR3 is 16 residues long. In nucleotides, the CDR3 is TGTGCCAGCAGCTTAGGAGGGACAGGGCCACAAGAGACCCAGTACTTC. It yields the protein CASSLGGTGPQETQYF.

The chain combines TRBV7-8 with TRBJ2-7; TRBD2 matches at 9 bases. This CDR3 region has 14 residues. The germline CDR1 and CDR2 sequences are SGHVS and FQNEAQ. V lost 3 bases to trimming and J lost 6 bases; unmatched junction nucleotides: 6. DNA of the CDR3: TGTGCCAGCAGCTTGGGAGGACTAGCGTCCGAGCAGTACTTC. Translated: CASSLGGLASEQYF.

The J gene is TRBJ1-2, the V gene TRBV10-3, with 7 nucleotides matching TRBD1. V lost 6 bases, J lost 5 bases, and 12 bases stayed unmatched. The CDR3 is 15 residues long. In germline, CDR1 is ENHRY, CDR2 SYGVKD. The CDR3: CAIRAGDRKLYGYTF. DNA for the CDR3: TGTGCCATCAGGGCCGGGGACAGAAAGCTATATGGCTACACCTTC.

This chain uses TRBV4-3 with TRBJ2-7; the match to TRBD1 covers 7 bases. Unmatched junction bases numbered 5, after V lost 2 bases and J lost 4 bases. In germline, CDR1 is LGHNA, CDR2 YSLEER. This CDR3 contains 14 residues. The CDR3: CASSQSTGVYEQYF. CDR3 in DNA: TGCGCCAGCAGCCAATCTACAGGGGTATACGAGCAGTACTTC.

The chain has TRBV19 and TRBJ1-1, with 7 nucleotides matching TRBD1. V shed 4 bases and J 2 bases; nucleotides not matched to a gene: 4. CDR1 is LNHDA and CDR2 is SQIVND in the germline V gene (reference sequence). The CDR3 sequence is 14 residues long. As DNA, the CDR3 is TGTGCCAGTAGTACCGGGACAGAAAACACTGAAGCTTTCTTT. Residues: CASSTGTENTEAFF.

This sequence joins TRBV10-3 and TRBJ2-7; D not certain. The CDR3 is 15 amino acids. Trimming removed 1 base at V and 0 bases at J, with 10 bases between. In germline, CDR1 is ENHRY, CDR2 SYGVKD. The DNA for the CDR3 is TGTGCCATCAGTGAGTGGGCAAGGAGCTCCTACGAGCAGTACTTC. Translated: CAISEWARSSYEQYF.

The J gene is TRBJ2-1, the V gene TRBV4-2; D remains ambiguous. The V and J ends lost 0 bases and 7 bases respectively, with 10 bases between them. The CDR3 runs 14 residues. Germline values: CDR1 LGHNA, CDR2 YNFKEQ. In DNA form, the CDR3 reads TGTGCCAGCAGCCAAGATCAAAGAGCTAATGAGCAGTTCTTC. This sequence encodes CASSQDQRANEQFF.

This sequence joins TRBV5-5 and TRBJ2-3, with D tentatively TRBD2 (7 bases). The germline V gene has CDR1 SGHKS and CDR2 YYEKEE (reference sequence). The length of the CDR3 is 15 residues. The V gene lost 3 bases and the J gene lost 1 base, with 12 bases spanning the gap. This CDR3 is CASSSTGGRTDTQYF. The DNA for the CDR3 is TGTGCCAGCAGCTCCACGGGGGGCCGCACAGATACGCAGTATTTT.

The sample holds a few counts of this clone. The chain links TRBV10-1 to TRBJ1-1; no firm D call. Trimming shortened V by 5 bases and J by 1 base, and 11 bases separated the two germline ends. CDR1 is WNHNN, CDR2 SYGVQD, per germline (reference sequence). The CDR3 has 14 residues. The CDR3: CASSPRPENTEAFF. The DNA for the CDR3 is TGCGCCAGCAGTCCCCGGCCGGAGAACACTGAAGCTTTCTTT.

This clone was found a few times. This chain connects TRBV6-5 to TRBJ2-7; D tentatively reads TRBD1 or TRBD2 (5 bases each). The CDR3 totals 16 residues. Germline assignment: CDR1 MNHEY and CDR2 SVGAGI. V was shortened by 4 bases and J by 4 bases, with 20 bases between the two germline ends. As DNA, the CDR3 is TGTGCCAGCAGTTCCTCCGGGACCAGGGTTAGGTACGAGCAGTACTTC. This translates into CASSSSGTRVRYEQYF.

The chain links TRBV2 to TRBJ2-4; D might be TRBD2 (6 bases). The germline CDR1 and CDR2 sequences are SNHLY and FYNNEI. The CDR3 is 14 amino acids. With 9 bases removed from V and 3 bases from J, the gap between germline ends came to 15 bases. The CDR3 coding sequence is TGTGCCAGTTCCCGGCGGGGTTTCAAAAACATTCAGTACTTC. Translated, it gives CASSRRGFKNIQYF.

In this sample, this clone turned up once. The chain combines TRBV6-1 with TRBJ2-1, with 12 bases matching TRBD2. V shed 4 bases, J shed 0 bases, and the junction held 4 bases outside the gene matches. This CDR3 has 17 amino acids. Germline CDR1 reads MNHNS; CDR2 reads SASEGT. The CDR3 region has the DNA TGTGCCAGCAGTGGACTAGCGGGAGTTAGCTCCTACAATGAGCAGTTCTTC. This encodes CASSGLAGVSSYNEQFF.